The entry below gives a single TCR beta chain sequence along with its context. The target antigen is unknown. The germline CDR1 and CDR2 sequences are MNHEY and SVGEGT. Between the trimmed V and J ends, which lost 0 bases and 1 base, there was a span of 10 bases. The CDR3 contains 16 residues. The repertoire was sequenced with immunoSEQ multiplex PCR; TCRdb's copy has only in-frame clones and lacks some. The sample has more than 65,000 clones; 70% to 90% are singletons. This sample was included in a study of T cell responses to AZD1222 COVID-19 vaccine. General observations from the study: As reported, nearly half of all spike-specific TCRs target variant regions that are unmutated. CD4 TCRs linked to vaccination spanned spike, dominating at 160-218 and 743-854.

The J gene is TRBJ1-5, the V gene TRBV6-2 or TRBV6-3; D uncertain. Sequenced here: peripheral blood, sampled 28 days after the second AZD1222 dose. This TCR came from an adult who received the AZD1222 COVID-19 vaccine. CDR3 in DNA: TGTGCCAGCAGTTACTCCTCGGCAAGAAGCAATCAGCCCCAGCATTTT. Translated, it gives CASSYSSARSNQPQHF.